The present T cell receptor beta chain was sequenced within a study of CD4 T cells in relation to SARS-CoV-2 and coronaviruses. The CDR3 totals 14 residues. With 4 bases removed from V and 4 bases from J, the gap between germline ends came to 10 bases. Per germline, CDR1 KGHDR and CDR2 SFDVKD. Using immunoSEQ multiplex PCR, the repertoire was profiled, and TCRdb retains in-frame clones only, with some absent. This sample yields 20,000 or so clones, of which about 80% are seen a single time; around 30% belongs to the top ten. The unexposed donors gave CD4+ T cells in about 2011-2018, prior to COVID-19. Isolation of CD4+ T cells took place after approximately 11 days in culture. Two million PBMCs per well were cultured with about 9.4 IU/ml IL-2. Fresh IL-2 medium replaced half the medium on days 3 and 7. A note on this clone: The antigen is not known.

The source is a human donor in good health. The sequenced sample was CD4+ T cells from PBMCs, cultured in vitro. The chain combines TRBV24-1 with TRBJ1-3, with D maybe TRBD1 (5 bases). The CDR3 is CATSEGAPGNTIYF. The CDR3, as DNA: TGTGCCACCAGTGAAGGGGCTCCGGGAAACACCATATATTTT.